This T cell receptor beta chain was captured by sequencing in a study of blood T cell repertoires in COVID-19. Study summary: Sources were T cells, B-cell-depleted T cells, or PBMCs; the material itself was cDNA or gDNA.

The CDR3 contains 12 residues. Germline V gene lookup returns CDR1 KGHDR and CDR2 SFDVKD. V shed 9 bases and J shed 7 bases, with 15 bases lying between them. Assay: immunoSEQ multiplex PCR; the TCRdb copy retains only in-frame clones and omits some. The data show over 20,000 clones, more than 90% seen once. The table lists this clone with a count of one. The source is a man between 65 and 79 years old with active COVID-19. The V call is TRBV24-1, the J call TRBJ2-7, with D tentatively TRBD1 (5 bases). The sample was peripheral blood. CDR3 amino acids: CATVGLLREQYF. CDR3 DNA sequence: TGTGCCACCGTGGGGCTTCTTAGGGAGCAGTACTTC.